The present T cell receptor beta chain was sequenced within a study of cytotoxic CD8 clonotypes in ibrutinib-treated CLL. Across the whole study: Each sample contained, on average, approximately 230,000 productive templates and 94,000 or so productive rearrangements. The study, taken as a whole, reports: The clonality went up when patients responded to ibrutinib and dropped back toward baseline at progression.

TCRdb keeps only in-frame clones here, not all; method: immunoSEQ multiplex PCR. The sample contains over 250,000 clones, about 72% of which appear only once. The CDR3 has 11 amino acids. The germline gives CDR1 LNHNV, CDR2 YYDKDF (reference sequence). The germline V and J ends were trimmed by 5 bases and 2 bases, with 2 bases remaining between them. For this clone: Its matching antigen is unknown.

The rearrangement joins TRBV15 to TRBJ2-3, with D unresolved. The receptor comes from a human donor with chronic lymphocytic leukemia. Source: PBMCs, taken at disease progression, from a patient treated with ibrutinib. The CDR3 spells CATSLTDTQYF. The CDR3, as DNA: TGTGCCACCAGCCTCACAGATACGCAGTATTTT.